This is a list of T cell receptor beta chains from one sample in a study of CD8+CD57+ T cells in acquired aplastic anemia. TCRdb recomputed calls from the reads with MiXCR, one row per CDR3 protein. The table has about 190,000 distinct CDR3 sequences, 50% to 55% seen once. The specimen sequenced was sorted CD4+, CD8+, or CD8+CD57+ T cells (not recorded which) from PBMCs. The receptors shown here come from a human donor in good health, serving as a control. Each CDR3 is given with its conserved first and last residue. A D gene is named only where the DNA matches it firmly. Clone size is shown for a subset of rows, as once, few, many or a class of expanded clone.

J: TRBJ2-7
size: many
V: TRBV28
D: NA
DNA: TGTGCCAGCAGCCGCGGTGGCACCACCTACGAGCAGTACTTC
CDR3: CASSRGGTTYEQYF

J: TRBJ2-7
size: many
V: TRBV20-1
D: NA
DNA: TGCAGTGCTAGCCCCGGGAGCCTCTCCTACGAGCAGTACTTC
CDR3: CSASPGSLSYEQYF

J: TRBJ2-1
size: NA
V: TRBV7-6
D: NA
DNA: TGTGCCAGCAGCTTAGCGCCCGGTAATGAGCAGTTCTTC
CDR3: CASSLAPGNEQFF

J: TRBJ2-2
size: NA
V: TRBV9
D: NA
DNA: TGTGCCAGCAGCGTCCACATCGGGGAGCTGTTTTTT
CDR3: CASSVHIGELFF

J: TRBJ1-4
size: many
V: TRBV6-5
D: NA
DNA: TGTGCCAGCAGTTACGTTCCGGCGGGAGGTGAAAAACTGTTTTTT
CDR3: CASSYVPAGGEKLFF

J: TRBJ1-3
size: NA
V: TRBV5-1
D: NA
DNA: TGCGCCAGCAGCCAGGACAAAACTGCTAACGGAAACACCATATATTTT
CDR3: CASSQDKTANGNTIYF

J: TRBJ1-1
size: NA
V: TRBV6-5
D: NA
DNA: TGTGCCAGCAGTCAGACACTCATGAACACTGAAGCTTTCTTT
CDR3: CASSQTLMNTEAFF

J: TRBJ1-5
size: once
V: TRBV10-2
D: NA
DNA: TGCGCCAGCAGTTACAGTTGTAGCAATCAGCCCCAGCATTTT
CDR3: CASSYSCSNQPQHF

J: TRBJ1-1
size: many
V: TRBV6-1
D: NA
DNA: TGTGCCAGCAGTGACCCAGAGGGGAACACTGAAGCTTTCTTT
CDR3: CASSDPEGNTEAFF

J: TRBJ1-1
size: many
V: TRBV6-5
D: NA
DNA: TGTGCCAGCAGTTACTCGACAGTCATGAACACTGAAGCTTTCTTT
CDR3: CASSYSTVMNTEAFF

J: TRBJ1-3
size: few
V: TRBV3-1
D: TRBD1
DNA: TGTGCCAGCACCCAAGGGACAGGGCCTGGAAACACCATATATTTT
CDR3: CASTQGTGPGNTIYF

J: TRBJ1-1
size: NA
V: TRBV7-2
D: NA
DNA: TGTGCCAGCAGCTTACAGGGAAGATTGAACACTGAAGCTTTCTTT
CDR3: CASSLQGRLNTEAFF

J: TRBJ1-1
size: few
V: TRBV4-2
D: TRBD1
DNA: TGTGCCAGCAGCCAATGGGGACAGGGGGCAAACACTGAAGCTTTCTTT
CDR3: CASSQWGQGANTEAFF

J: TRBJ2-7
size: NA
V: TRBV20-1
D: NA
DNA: TGCAGTGCTAGTCGCACGGAATCCTACGAGCAGTACTTC
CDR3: CSASRTESYEQYF

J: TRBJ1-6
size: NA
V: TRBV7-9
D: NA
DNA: TGTGCCAGCAGCTTAGGGGTTTGGAATTCACCCCTCCACTTT
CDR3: CASSLGVWNSPLHF

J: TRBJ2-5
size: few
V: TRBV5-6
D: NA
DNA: TGTGCCAGCAGCCCTGGACGGGAGACCCAGTACTTC
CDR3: CASSPGRETQYF

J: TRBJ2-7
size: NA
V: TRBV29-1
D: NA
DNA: TGCAGCGTTGAGGTGGGCGGGTCCTACGAGCAGTACTTC
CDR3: CSVEVGGSYEQYF

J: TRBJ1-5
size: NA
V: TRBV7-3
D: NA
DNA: TGTGCCAGCAGCTTAGGGGAAGGTGAAGGCAATCAGCCCCAGCATTTT
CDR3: CASSLGEGEGNQPQHF

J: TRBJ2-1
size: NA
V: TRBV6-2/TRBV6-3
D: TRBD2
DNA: TGTGCCAGCAGTTACGTAGCGGGGGTGAACAATGAGCAGTTCTTC
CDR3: CASSYVAGVNNEQFF

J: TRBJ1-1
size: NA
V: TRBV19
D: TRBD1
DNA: TGTGCCAGTAGGACGGGACAGCCGATCGCTGAAGCTTTCTTT
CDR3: CASRTGQPIAEAFF

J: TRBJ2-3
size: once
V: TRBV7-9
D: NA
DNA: TGTGCCAACAGCTTAGGGGGGGCAGATACGCAGTATTTT
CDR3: CANSLGGADTQYF

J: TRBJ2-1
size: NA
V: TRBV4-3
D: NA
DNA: TGCGCCAGCAGCCAAGAGCAGTTCTTC
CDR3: CASSQEQFF

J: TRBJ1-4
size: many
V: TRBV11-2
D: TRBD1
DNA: TGTGCCAGCAGCTCGGGACAGGCTCTGTTTTTT
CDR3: CASSSGQALFF

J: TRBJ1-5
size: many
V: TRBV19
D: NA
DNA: TGTGCCAGTAGATTCCAGGGAGGAAGCAATCAGCCCCAGCATTTT
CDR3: CASRFQGGSNQPQHF

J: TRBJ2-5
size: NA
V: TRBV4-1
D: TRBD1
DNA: TGCGCCAGCAGCCCGAGGACAGGGATGACGGGAGAGACCCAGTACTTC
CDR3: CASSPRTGMTGETQYF

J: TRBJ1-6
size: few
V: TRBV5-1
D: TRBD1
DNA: TGCGCCAGCGGCGAGGACCGGGACAGGGCTGGTTCACCCCTCCACTTT
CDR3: CASGEDRDRAGSPLHF

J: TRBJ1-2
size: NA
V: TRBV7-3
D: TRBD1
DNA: TGTGCTAGAGCCCCCGGGACAGCGAATTATGGCTACACCTTC
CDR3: CARAPGTANYGYTF

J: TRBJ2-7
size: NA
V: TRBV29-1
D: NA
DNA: TGCAGCGTTCTGGGGGCCTGGAACGAGCAGTACTTC
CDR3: CSVLGAWNEQYF

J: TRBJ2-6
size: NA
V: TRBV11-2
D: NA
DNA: TGTGCCAGCAGCGCCGGGGGCGGTGGGGCCAACGTCCTGACTTTC
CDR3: CASSAGGGGANVLTF

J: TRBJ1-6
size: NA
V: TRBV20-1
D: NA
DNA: TGCAGTGCCTTTACCCAGGGGAATTCACCCCTCCACTTT
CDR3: CSAFTQGNSPLHF

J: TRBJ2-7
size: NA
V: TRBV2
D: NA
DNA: TGTGCCAGCAGTGAGGGGGGGGCTTACTACGAGCAGTACTTC
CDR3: CASSEGGAYYEQYF

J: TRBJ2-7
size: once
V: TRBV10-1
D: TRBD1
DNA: TGCGCCAGCAGTTCGGACAGGGCTTCTGTCAACGAGCAGTACTTC
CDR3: CASSSDRASVNEQYF

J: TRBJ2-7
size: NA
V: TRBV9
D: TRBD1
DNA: TGTGCCAGCAGCCGGACAGGGGTGGACGAGCAGTACTTC
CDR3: CASSRTGVDEQYF

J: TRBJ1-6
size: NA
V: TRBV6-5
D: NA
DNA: TGTGCCAGCAGGTTCGGGGGGGACTCCTACAATTCACCCCTCCACTTT
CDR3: CASRFGGDSYNSPLHF

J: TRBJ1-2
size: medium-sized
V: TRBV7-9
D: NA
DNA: TGTGCCAGCAGCTTAGAATGGGGGGATCCGAATGGCTACACCTTC
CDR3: CASSLEWGDPNGYTF

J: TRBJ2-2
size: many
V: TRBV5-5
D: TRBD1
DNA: TGTGCCAGCAGCCAGACAGGGCTCAACACCGGGGAGCTGTTTTTT
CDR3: CASSQTGLNTGELFF

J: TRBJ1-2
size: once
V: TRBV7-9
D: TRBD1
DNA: TGTGCCAGCAGCTTAGGCCAGACAGGGGCCCGCTACACCTTC
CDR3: CASSLGQTGARYTF

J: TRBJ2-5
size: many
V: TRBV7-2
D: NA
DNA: TGTGCCAGCAGCTTAGTTGGGGGGACCGTCGGGGAGACCCAGTACTTC
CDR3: CASSLVGGTVGETQYF

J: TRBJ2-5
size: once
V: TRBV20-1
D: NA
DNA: TGCAGTGCTTGGCCGGGACGGCAAGAGACCCAGTACTTC
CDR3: CSAWPGRQETQYF

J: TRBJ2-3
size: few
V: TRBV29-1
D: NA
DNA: TGCAGTACTCCGGGACACCTAATTACAGATACGCAGTATTTT
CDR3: CSTPGHLITDTQYF

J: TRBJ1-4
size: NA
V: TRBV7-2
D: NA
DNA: TGTGCCAGCAGCCCAGACCGGGTTCTCGAAAAACTGTTTTTT
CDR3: CASSPDRVLEKLFF

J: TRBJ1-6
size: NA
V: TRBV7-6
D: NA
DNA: TGTGCCAGCAGCTCTACAACGGATTCACCCCCCCACTTT
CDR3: CASSSTTDSPPHF

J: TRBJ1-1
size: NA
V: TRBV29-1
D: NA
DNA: TGCAGCGTTGCTAGATTCACTGAAGCTTTCTTT
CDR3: CSVARFTEAFF

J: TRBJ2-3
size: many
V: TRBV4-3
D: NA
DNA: TGCGCCAGCAGCTCCCGGGGGCCTCTCACAGATACGCAGTATTTT
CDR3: CASSSRGPLTDTQYF

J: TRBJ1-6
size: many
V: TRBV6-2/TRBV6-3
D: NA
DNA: TGTGCCAGCAGTGATATCACCAGGGGAGGTAATTCACCCCTCCACTTT
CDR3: CASSDITRGGNSPLHF

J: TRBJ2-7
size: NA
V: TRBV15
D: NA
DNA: TGTGCCACCAGCGCCCGGACAGGGTCCGCGGGGGACGAGCAGTACTTC
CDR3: CATSARTGSAGDEQYF

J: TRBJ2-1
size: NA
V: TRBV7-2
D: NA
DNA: TGTGCCAGCAGCTGGGCGGGGACCTACAATGAGCAGTTCTTC
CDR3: CASSWAGTYNEQFF

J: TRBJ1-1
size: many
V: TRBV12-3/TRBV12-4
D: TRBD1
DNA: TGTGCCAGCAGTTTAGAGGGAGGGGGCGGGACTGAAGCTTTCTTT
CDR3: CASSLEGGGGTEAFF

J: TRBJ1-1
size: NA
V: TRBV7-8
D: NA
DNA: TGTGCCAGCAGCTTATGGGCCCCAATGAACACTGAAGCTTTCTTT
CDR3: CASSLWAPMNTEAFF

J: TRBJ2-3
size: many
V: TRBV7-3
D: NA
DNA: TGTGCCAGCAGCCAGAGCACAGATACGCAGTATTTT
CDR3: CASSQSTDTQYF

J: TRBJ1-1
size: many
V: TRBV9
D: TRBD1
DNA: TGTGCCAGCAGCGTGTCCCAGGGGGCTGCCACTGAAGCTTTCTTT
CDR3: CASSVSQGAATEAFF

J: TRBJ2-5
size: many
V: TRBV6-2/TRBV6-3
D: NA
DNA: TGTGCCAGCCGACCGACGGTCCAAGAGACCCAGTACTTC
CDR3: CASRPTVQETQYF

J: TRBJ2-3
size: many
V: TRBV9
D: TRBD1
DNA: TGTGCCAGCAGCGTAGGGGGACAGAGCACAGATACGCAGTATTTT
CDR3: CASSVGGQSTDTQYF

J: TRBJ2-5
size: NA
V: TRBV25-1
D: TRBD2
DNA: TGTGCCAGCAGTTTATACGCCCTGCCTAGCGGGGCCCAGTACTTC
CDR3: CASSLYALPSGAQYF